This T cell receptor (beta chain) was captured by sequencing in a study of cytomegalovirus exposure and HLA in healthy donors. Germline values: CDR1 GTSNPN, CDR2 SVGIG (reference sequence). The CDR3 is 15 residues long. The V and J ends lost 4 bases and 2 bases, in that order; junction bases with no gene match: 9. General study points: It has been reported that TCR beta sequences accurately predicted the HLA-A and HLA-B alleles of most subjects.

The PCR made use of 60 Vbeta and 13 Jbeta primers. Measured with immunoSEQ multiplex PCR; TCRdb has only the in-frame clones, and not every one. The sample includes some 150,000 clones, roughly 79% seen only once; the top ten take about 1.3%. As concerns this clone: The antigen is not known.

This sequence joins TRBV30 and TRBJ2-3, with 7 bases that match TRBD2. This TCR derives from a woman aged 45 to 65 in good health and CMV-seronegative. The material sequenced was PBMCs. CDR3 region: CAWTKLGGTTDTQYF. CDR3 bases: TGTGCCTGGACCAAACTGGGGGGGACCACAGATACGCAGTATTTT.